The rows below give T cell receptor beta chains drawn from one sample of a study of CD8 T cells in Susac syndrome. Using its own MiXCR run on the immunoSEQ multiplex PCR reads, TCRdb lists one record per CDR3 protein. The table lists 140,000 or so distinct CDR3 sequences, roughly 95% of them singletons. Sequenced sample: CD4+ T cells from PBMCs. These receptors were taken from a human donor with Susac syndrome. Both conserved end residues are part of each CDR3. D genes are given only for firm matches. Size values are once, few and many counts, or a class for expanded clones, and some rows have none.

clone size	D gene	V gene	J gene	CDR3 protein	CDR3 DNA
.	.	TRBV15	TRBJ1-5	CATSRAGLRQPQHF	TGTGCCACCAGCAGAGCAGGGTTGCGCCAGCCCCAGCATTTT
.	.	TRBV20-1	TRBJ2-7	CSARDPRSYEQYF	TGCAGTGCTAGAGACCCTCGCTCCTACGAGCAGTACTTC
.	.	TRBV7-2	TRBJ2-3	CASSLYPDTQYF	TGTGCCAGCAGCTTGTATCCAGATACGCAGTATTTT
.	TRBD2	TRBV5-1	TRBJ2-1	CASSLATSGGAEAQFF	TGCGCCAGCAGCTTGGCCACTAGCGGGGGGGCCGAAGCGCAGTTCTTC
.	TRBD1	TRBV7-9	TRBJ1-2	CASSPRDSFTYGYTF	TGTGCCAGCAGCCCAAGGGACAGTTTTACCTATGGCTACACCTTC
.	.	TRBV20-1	TRBJ2-5	CSASGYLQETQYF	TGCAGTGCTAGTGGCTACCTCCAAGAGACCCAGTACTTC
.	.	TRBV5-5	TRBJ1-2	CASSLDTGYDGYTF	TGTGCCAGCAGCTTGGATACAGGGTACGATGGCTACACCTTC
.	.	TRBV11-2	TRBJ1-4	CASSLRRGDEKLFF	TGTGCCAGCAGCTTACGCAGGGGAGATGAAAAACTGTTTTTT
once	TRBD1	TRBV4-1	TRBJ2-4	CASSQAGQAAKNIQYF	TGCGCCAGCAGCCAGGCGGGACAGGCAGCCAAAAACATTCAGTACTTC
.	TRBD2	TRBV5-1	TRBJ2-5	CASSTTPGTSGKQETQYF	TGCGCCAGCAGCACCACTCCCGGGACTAGCGGGAAACAAGAGACCCAGTACTTC
.	TRBD2	TRBV11-2	TRBJ2-3	CASSLERRLAGGHTDTQYF	TGTGCCAGCAGCTTAGAGAGAAGACTAGCGGGAGGGCACACAGATACGCAGTATTTT
.	.	TRBV28	TRBJ2-1	CASIPGALYNEQFF	TGTGCCAGTATCCCGGGGGCCCTCTACAATGAGCAGTTCTTC
.	.	TRBV15	TRBJ2-2	CATSSWATNTGELFF	TGTGCCACCAGCAGCTGGGCCACGAACACCGGGGAGCTGTTTTTT
.	TRBD2	TRBV20-1	TRBJ2-7	CSAGPGAGGGYEQYF	TGCAGTGCTGGCCCAGGAGCGGGAGGAGGCTACGAGCAGTACTTC
.	.	TRBV23-1	TRBJ1-1	CASSQSTPGARNTEAFF	TGCGCCAGCAGTCAGTCGACTCCCGGGGCGAGGAACACTGAAGCTTTCTTT
.	.	TRBV29-1	TRBJ2-7	CSVEEGYEQYF	TGCAGCGTTGAAGAGGGTTACGAGCAGTACTTC
once	TRBD2	TRBV29-1	TRBJ2-7	CSVERQGGYEQYF	TGCAGCGTTGAACGGCAGGGAGGGTACGAGCAGTACTTC
.	TRBD1	TRBV20-1	TRBJ2-3	CSAPRSDRGADTQYF	TGCAGTGCACCTCGATCTGACAGGGGAGCAGATACGCAGTATTTT
.	.	TRBV20-1	TRBJ2-7	CSAREDPSSYEQYF	TGCAGTGCTAGGGAGGACCCGAGCTCCTACGAGCAGTACTTC
few	.	TRBV11-2	TRBJ2-3	CASSLEQNTQYF	TGTGCCAGCAGCTTAGAACAGAATACGCAGTATTTT
.	.	TRBV28	TRBJ2-7	CASSPPTFYEQYF	TGTGCCAGCAGCCCTCCCACATTTTACGAGCAGTACTTC
.	.	TRBV7-9	TRBJ1-1	CASSLNYGVGTEAFF	TGTGCCAGCAGCTTAAACTATGGGGTAGGCACTGAAGCTTTCTTT
once	TRBD2	TRBV7-2	TRBJ2-3	CASSGSGGPDTQYF	TGTGCCAGCAGCGGCAGCGGGGGCCCAGATACGCAGTATTTT
.	.	TRBV6-1	TRBJ2-1	CASSPRANEQFF	TGTGCCAGCAGTCCCAGGGCTAATGAGCAGTTCTTC
.	.	TRBV6-5	TRBJ1-5	CASSDSARGPQHF	TGTGCCAGCAGTGACAGTGCTCGGGGGCCCCAGCATTTT
.	TRBD1	TRBV12-3/TRBV12-4	TRBJ2-3	CASRGQSGSTDTQYF	TGTGCCAGCAGGGGACAGAGCGGTAGCACAGATACGCAGTATTTT
once	.	TRBV15	TRBJ2-3	CATSRVGSTDTQYF	TGTGCCACCAGCAGAGTCGGTAGCACAGATACGCAGTATTTT
.	TRBD1	TRBV18	TRBJ1-1	CASSPLIGQEGEAFF	TGTGCCAGCTCGCCATTAATAGGACAGGAGGGTGAAGCTTTCTTT
.	.	TRBV29-1	TRBJ2-3	CSVHGQYTDTQYF	TGCAGCGTTCATGGACAGTACACAGATACGCAGTATTTT
.	.	TRBV29-1	TRBJ2-5	CSVGGPQETQYF	TGCAGCGTTGGAGGACCCCAAGAGACCCAGTACTTC
.	.	TRBV2	TRBJ2-5	CASSVNGAQETQYF	TGTGCCAGCAGTGTTAACGGGGCCCAAGAGACCCAGTACTTC
.	TRBD2	TRBV27	TRBJ2-5	CASSTGLAEETQYF	TGTGCCAGCAGTACGGGACTAGCGGAAGAGACCCAGTACTTC
.	TRBD1	TRBV12-3/TRBV12-4	TRBJ2-7	CASSLYRGNEQYF	TGTGCCAGCAGTTTGTACAGGGGAAACGAGCAGTACTTC